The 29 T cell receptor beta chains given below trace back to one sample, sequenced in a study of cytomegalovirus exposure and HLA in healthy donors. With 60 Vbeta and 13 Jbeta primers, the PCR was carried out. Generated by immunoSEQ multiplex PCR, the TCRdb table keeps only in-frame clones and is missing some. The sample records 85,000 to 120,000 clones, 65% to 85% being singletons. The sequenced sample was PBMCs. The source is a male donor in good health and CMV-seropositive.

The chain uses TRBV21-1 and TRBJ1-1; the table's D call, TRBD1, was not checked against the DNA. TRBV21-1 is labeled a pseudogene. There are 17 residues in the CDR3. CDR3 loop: CASNHTGTSPRPHEAFF. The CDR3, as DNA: TGTGCCAGCAACCACACAGGGACCAGCCCCCGACCCCATGAAGCTTTCTTT.

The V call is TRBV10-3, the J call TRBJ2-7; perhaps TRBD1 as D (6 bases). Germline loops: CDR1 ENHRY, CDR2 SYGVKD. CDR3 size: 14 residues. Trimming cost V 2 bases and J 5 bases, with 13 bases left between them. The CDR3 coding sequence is TGTGCCATCAGTGAGAGGGGCAGGGGACACGAGCAGTACTTC. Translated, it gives CAISERGRGHEQYF.

The CDR3 bases are TGCAGCGTTCCAGGGAACGGGGAGCTGTTTTTT. Protein product: CSVPGNGELFF. The chain carries TRBV29-1 and TRBJ2-2; a possible D gene is TRBD1 (5 bases). V dropped 5 bases and J dropped 7 bases, with 8 bases sitting between them. CDR1 and CDR2 from the germline V gene are SQVTM and ANQGSEA. This CDR3 spans 11 amino acids.

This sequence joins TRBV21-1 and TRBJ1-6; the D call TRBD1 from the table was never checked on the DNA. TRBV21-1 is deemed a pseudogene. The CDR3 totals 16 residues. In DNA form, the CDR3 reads TGTGCCAGCAGCAAAGTCCGGGGACAGGGTAATTCACCCCTCCACTTT. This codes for CASSKVRGQGNSPLHF.

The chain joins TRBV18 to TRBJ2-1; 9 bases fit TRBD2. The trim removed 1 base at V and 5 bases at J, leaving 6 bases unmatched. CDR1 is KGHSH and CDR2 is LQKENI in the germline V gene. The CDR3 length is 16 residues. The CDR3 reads CASSPLRGRGDNEQFF. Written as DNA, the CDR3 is TGTGCCAGCTCACCACTTCGCGGGAGGGGGGACAATGAGCAGTTCTTC.

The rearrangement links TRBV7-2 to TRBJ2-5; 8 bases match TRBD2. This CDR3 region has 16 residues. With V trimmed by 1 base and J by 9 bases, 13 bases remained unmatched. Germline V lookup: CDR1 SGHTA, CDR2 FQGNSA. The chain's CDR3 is CASSLDSGGVKRPQYF. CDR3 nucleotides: TGTGCCAGCAGCTTAGATTCCGGGGGGGTTAAGAGACCCCAGTACTTC. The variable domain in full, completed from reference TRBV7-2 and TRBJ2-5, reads GAGVSQSPSNKVTEKGKDVELRCDPISGHTALYWYRQSLGQGLEFLIYFQGNSAPDKSGLPSDRFSAERTGGSVSTLTIQRTQQEDSAVYLCASSLDSGGVKRPQYFGPGTRLLVL.

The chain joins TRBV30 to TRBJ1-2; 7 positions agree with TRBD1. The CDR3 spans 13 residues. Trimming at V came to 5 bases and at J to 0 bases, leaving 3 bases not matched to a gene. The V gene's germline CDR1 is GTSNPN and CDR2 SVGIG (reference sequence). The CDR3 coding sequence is TGTGCCTGGGGGGACAGAACTAACTATGGCTACACCTTC. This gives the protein CAWGDRTNYGYTF.

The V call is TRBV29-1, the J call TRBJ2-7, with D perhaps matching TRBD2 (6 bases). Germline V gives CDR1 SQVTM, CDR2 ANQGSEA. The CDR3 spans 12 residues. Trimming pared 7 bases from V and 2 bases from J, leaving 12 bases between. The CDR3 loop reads CSAGGLTYEQYF. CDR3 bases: TGCAGCGCTGGGGGGTTGACCTACGAGCAGTACTTC.

CDR3 amino acids: CASSFLGTGGGQRAYEQYF. In DNA form, the CDR3 reads TGTGCCAGCAGTTTCCTCGGGACAGGGGGCGGACAGAGGGCCTACGAGCAGTACTTC. The chain links TRBV28 to TRBJ2-7; 12 positions match TRBD1. Germline CDR1 reads MDHEN; CDR2 reads SYDVKM. V shed 3 bases and J 2 bases; nucleotides not matched to a gene: 14. The CDR3 extends over 19 amino acids.

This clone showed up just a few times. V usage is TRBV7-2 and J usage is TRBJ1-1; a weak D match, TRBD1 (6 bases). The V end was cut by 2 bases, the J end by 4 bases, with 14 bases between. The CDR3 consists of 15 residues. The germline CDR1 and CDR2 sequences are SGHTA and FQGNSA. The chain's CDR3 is CASSLYQGRATEAFF. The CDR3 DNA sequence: TGTGCCAGCAGCTTATATCAGGGGAGGGCCACTGAAGCTTTCTTT.

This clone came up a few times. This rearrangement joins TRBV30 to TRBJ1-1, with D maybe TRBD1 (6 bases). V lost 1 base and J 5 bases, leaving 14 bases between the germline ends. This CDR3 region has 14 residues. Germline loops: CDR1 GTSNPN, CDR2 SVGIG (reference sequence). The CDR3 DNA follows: TGTGCCTGGAGTGGGGGGGGCGCGCGTACTGAAGCTTTCTTT. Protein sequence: CAWSGGGARTEAFF.

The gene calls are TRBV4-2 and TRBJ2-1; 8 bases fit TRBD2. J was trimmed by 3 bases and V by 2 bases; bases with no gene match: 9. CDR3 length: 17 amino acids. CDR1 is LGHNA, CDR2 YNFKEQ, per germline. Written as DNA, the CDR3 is TGTGCCAGCAGCCAACTGTCGGGACTAGATAACTACAATGAGCAGTTCTTC. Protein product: CASSQLSGLDNYNEQFF.

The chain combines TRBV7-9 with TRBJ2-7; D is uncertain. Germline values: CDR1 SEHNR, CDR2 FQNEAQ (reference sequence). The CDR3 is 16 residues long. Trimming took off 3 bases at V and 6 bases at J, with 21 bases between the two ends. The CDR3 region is CASSFPGATGTREQYF. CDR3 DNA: TGTGCCAGCAGCTTTCCCGGAGCGACTGGCACTCGCGAGCAGTACTTC.

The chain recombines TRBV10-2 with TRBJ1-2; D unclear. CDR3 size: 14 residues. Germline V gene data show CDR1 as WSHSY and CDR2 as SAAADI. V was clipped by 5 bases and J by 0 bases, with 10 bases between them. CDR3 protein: CASSRPGTNYGYTF. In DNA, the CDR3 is TGCGCCAGCAGTAGACCCGGGACTAACTATGGCTACACCTTC.

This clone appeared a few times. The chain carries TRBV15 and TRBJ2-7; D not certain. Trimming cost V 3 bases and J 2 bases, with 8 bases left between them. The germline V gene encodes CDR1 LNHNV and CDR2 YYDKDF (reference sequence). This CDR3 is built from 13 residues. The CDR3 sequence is CATSSLFAYEQYF. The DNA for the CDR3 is TGTGCCACCAGCAGTCTATTTGCCTACGAGCAGTACTTC.

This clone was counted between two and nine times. The CDR3 sequence: CASSYSLMAGEQYF. In DNA, the CDR3 is TGTGCCAGCAGTTACTCGTTGATGGCTGGCGAGCAGTACTTC. This sequence joins TRBV6-5 and TRBJ2-7; D not resolved. CDR3 length equals 14 residues. CDR1 and CDR2 from the germline V gene are MNHEY and SVGAGI. Between the trimmed V and J ends, which lost 0 bases and 6 bases, there was a span of 12 bases.

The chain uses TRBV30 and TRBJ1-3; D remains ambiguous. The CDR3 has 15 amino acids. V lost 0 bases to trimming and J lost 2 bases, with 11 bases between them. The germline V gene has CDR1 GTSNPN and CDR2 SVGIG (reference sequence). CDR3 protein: CAWSVSGRPGNTIYF. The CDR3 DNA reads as TGTGCCTGGAGTGTAAGCGGCAGACCTGGAAACACCATATATTTT.

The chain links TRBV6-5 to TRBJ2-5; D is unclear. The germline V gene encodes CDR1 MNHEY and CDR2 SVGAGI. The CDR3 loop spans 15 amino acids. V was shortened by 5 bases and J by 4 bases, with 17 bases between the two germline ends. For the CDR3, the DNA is TGTGCCAGCAGTACCACCAGGCGAAGGTCAGAGACCCAGTACTTC. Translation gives CASSTTRRRSETQYF.

The CDR3 DNA follows: TGCAGTGCCAGGGACTCCCGTGAAGCTTTCTTT. This sequence encodes CSARDSREAFF. This chain uses TRBV20-1 with TRBJ1-1; possible D gene TRBD1, 5 bases. The V gene lost 6 bases and the J gene lost 7 bases, with 12 bases spanning the gap. The CDR3 totals 11 residues. The germline CDR1 and CDR2 sequences are DFQATT and SNEGSKA (reference sequence).

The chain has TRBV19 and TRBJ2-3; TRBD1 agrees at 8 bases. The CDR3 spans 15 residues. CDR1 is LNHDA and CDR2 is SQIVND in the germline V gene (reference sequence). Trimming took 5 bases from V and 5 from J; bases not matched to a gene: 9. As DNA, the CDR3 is TGTGCCAGTAGTTCGGACAGGGCCGTGGGAGATACGCAGTATTTT. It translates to CASSSDRAVGDTQYF.

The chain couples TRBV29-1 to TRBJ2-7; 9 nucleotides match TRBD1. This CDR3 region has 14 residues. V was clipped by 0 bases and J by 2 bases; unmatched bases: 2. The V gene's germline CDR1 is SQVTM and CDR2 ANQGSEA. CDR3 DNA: TGCAGCGTTGAAGATGGGACAGGGACCTACGAGCAGTACTTC. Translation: CSVEDGTGTYEQYF.

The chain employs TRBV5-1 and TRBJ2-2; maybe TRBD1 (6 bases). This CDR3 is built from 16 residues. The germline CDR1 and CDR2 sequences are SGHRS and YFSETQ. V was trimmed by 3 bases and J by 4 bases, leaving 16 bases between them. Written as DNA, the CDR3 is TGCGCCAGCAGCTGGACCGGGACAACCTTCACCGGGGAGCTGTTTTTT. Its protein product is CASSWTGTTFTGELFF.

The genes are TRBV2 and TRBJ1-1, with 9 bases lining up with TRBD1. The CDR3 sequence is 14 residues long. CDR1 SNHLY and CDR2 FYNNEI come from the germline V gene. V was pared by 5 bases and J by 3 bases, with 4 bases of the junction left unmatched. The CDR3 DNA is TGTGCCAGCAGTTGGGACAGGGAGGACACTGAAGCTTTCTTT. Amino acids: CASSWDREDTEAFF.

The CDR3 loop reads CASSPGQGDSYEQYF. In nucleotides, the CDR3 is TGTGCCAGCAGCCCCGGGCAGGGGGACTCCTACGAGCAGTACTTC. The chain couples TRBV7-7 to TRBJ2-7, with 7 bases that match TRBD1. The V gene's germline CDR1 is SSHAT and CDR2 FNYEAQ (reference sequence). The CDR3 runs to 15 residues. V dropped 5 bases and J dropped 0; count of bases not matched to a gene: 7.

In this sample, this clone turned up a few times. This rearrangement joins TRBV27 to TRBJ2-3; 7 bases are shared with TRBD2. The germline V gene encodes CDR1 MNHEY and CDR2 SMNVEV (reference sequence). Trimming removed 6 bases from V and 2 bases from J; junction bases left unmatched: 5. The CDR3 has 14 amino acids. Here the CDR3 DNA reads TGTGCCAGCAGAAAAAGCGGGGACACAGATACGCAGTATTTT. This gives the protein CASRKSGDTDTQYF.

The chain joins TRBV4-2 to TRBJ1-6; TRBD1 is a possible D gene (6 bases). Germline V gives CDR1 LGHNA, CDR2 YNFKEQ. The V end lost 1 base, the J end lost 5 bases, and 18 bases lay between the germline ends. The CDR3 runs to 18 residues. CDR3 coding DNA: TGTGCCAGCAGCCAAGCGGGGGGCAGGGTCGGGGATAATTCACCCCTCCACTTT. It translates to CASSQAGGRVGDNSPLHF.

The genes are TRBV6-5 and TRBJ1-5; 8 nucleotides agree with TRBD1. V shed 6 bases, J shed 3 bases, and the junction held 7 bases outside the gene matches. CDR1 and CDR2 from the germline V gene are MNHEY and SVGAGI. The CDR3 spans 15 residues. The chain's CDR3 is CASRADRGLNQPQHF. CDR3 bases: TGTGCCAGCAGGGCCGACAGGGGACTCAATCAGCCCCAGCATTTT.

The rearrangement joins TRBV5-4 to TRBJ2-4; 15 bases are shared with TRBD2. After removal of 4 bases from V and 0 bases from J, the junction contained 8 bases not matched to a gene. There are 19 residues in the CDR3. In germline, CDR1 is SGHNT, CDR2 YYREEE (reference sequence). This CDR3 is CASSKGTSGRYLAKNIQYF. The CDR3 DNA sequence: TGTGCCAGCAGCAAAGGGACTAGCGGGAGGTACTTAGCCAAAAACATTCAGTACTTC.

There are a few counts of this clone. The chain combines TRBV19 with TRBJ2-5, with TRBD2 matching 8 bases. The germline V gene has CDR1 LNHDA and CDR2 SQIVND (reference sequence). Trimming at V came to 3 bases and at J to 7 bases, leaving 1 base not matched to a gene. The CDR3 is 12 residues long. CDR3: CASSIRGGTQYF. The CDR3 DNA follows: TGTGCCAGTAGTATCCGGGGGGGGACCCAGTACTTC.